These 15 T cell receptor beta chains originate from one sample sequenced in a study of T cells in Graves' hyperthyroidism and ophthalmopathy. Authors of the study amplified TCR beta CDR3 regions from RNA transcripts. First-round RT-PCR of the TCR CDR3 relied on the HTBI primer set. TCRdb itself ran the multiplex PCR reads through MiXCR, one entry per CDR3 protein. Of more than 150,000 distinct CDR3 sequences listed, about 17% are singletons. What was sequenced was blood. These receptors were obtained from a woman aged 50 to 60 with Graves' hyperthyroidism.

This rearrangement joins TRBV18 to TRBJ2-5; 7 bases fit TRBD1. Germline values: CDR1 KGHSH, CDR2 LQKENI. Trimming took 4 bases from V and 3 from J; bases not matched to a gene: 2. The CDR3 has 13 residues. The CDR3 DNA is TGTGCCAGCTCACTTGGACAGGAAGAGACCCAGTACTTC. Translation: CASSLGQEETQYF. The complete variable domain, with remaining parts taken from reference TRBV18 and TRBJ2-5, reads NAGVMQNPRHLVRRRGQEARLRCSPMKGHSHVYWYRQLPEEGLKFMVYLQKENIIDESGMPKERFSAEFPKEGPSILRIQQVVRGDSAAYFCASSLGQEETQYFGPGTRLLVL.

V usage is TRBV9 and J usage is TRBJ2-2; the D is unclear. CDR1 and CDR2 (germline): SGDLS, YYNGEE. The CDR3 is 14 residues long. The V and J ends lost 2 bases and 1 base respectively, with 6 bases between them. The CDR3 sequence is CASSVKLNTGELFF. The CDR3, as DNA: TGTGCCAGCAGCGTTAAATTGAACACCGGGGAGCTGTTTTTT. Supplemented by reference TRBV9 and TRBJ2-2, the full variable domain reads DSGVTQTPKHLITATGQRVTLRCSPRSGDLSVYWYQQSLDQGLQFLIQYYNGEERAKGNILERFSAQQFPDLHSELNLSSLELGDSALYFCASSVKLNTGELFFGEGSRLTVL.

This clonotype was seen at least ten times. The genes are TRBV19 and TRBJ1-5; the D is unclear. The CDR3 runs 15 residues. V was pared by 2 bases and J by 3 bases, with 11 bases between. CDR1 is LNHDA and CDR2 is SQIVND in the germline V gene (reference sequence). The chain's CDR3 is CASSILSQFNQPQHF. The CDR3 region has the DNA TGTGCCAGTAGTATACTCTCTCAATTCAATCAGCCCCAGCATTTT.

This clonotype was recorded many times. V gene TRBV7-2 combines with J gene TRBJ2-1; the match to TRBD2 covers 12 bases. The V segment lost 6 bases and the J segment 8 bases; nucleotides outside the gene matches: 8. This CDR3 has 15 residues. Per the germline V gene, CDR1 is SGHTA and CDR2 is FQGNSA. The DNA for the CDR3 is TGTGCCAGCAGGTCGGCACTAGCGGGGGGCCATGAGCAGTTCTTC. Its translation: CASRSALAGGHEQFF.

Ten or more counts support this clonotype. This sequence joins TRBV2 and TRBJ1-2, with D perhaps matching TRBD1 (6 bases). Germline values: CDR1 SNHLY, CDR2 FYNNEI. Trimming took 3 bases from V and 2 from J, leaving 10 bases between them. CDR3 size: 14 residues. In DNA form, the CDR3 reads TGTGCCAGCAGTGAGGGGGCAGGGAACTATGGCTACACCTTC. Translating it yields CASSEGAGNYGYTF.

In its sample, this clonotype was seen many times. V is TRBV29-1 and J is TRBJ2-1; D could derive from TRBD1 or TRBD2 (5 bases each). With 0 bases removed from V and 12 bases from J, the gap between germline ends came to 15 bases. This CDR3 comprises 13 residues. Per germline, CDR1 SQVTM and CDR2 ANQGSEA. The CDR3 loop reads CSVEEGRVKGQFF. In DNA, the CDR3 is TGCAGCGTTGAAGAGGGGCGGGTTAAGGGGCAGTTCTTC.

This clonotype showed up many times. The chain joins TRBV7-3 to TRBJ2-1, with a tentative D call TRBD1 (5 bases). Trimming took 2 bases from V and 10 from J, leaving 12 bases between them. The CDR3 sequence is 13 residues long. Germline values: CDR1 SGHTA, CDR2 FQGTGA. The CDR3 sequence: CASSLAQVEEQFF. As DNA, the CDR3 is TGTGCCAGCAGCTTAGCACAGGTGGAAGAGCAGTTCTTC.

The chain combines TRBV7-9 with TRBJ2-3; 8 nucleotides agree with TRBD2. The CDR3 sequence is 17 residues long. Germline V gene data show CDR1 as SEHNR and CDR2 as FQNEAQ (reference sequence). Unmatched junction bases numbered 10, after V lost 0 bases and J lost 5 bases. The chain's CDR3 is CASSLAPGLVAVDTQYF. Written as DNA, the CDR3 is TGTGCCAGCAGCTTAGCCCCGGGACTAGTAGCGGTAGATACGCAGTATTTT.

This clonotype was counted at least ten times. The genes are TRBV12-3 or TRBV12-4 and TRBJ2-7, with 10 bases matching TRBD1. With V trimmed by 7 bases and J by 5 bases, 8 bases remained unmatched. The CDR3 runs 14 residues. The CDR3 sequence is CASTPGQGFHEQYF. DNA for the CDR3: TGTGCCAGCACTCCGGGACAGGGGTTCCACGAGCAGTACTTC.

This clonotype was detected ten times or more. The chain links TRBV2 to TRBJ1-3; 12 bases map to TRBD1. Germline loops: CDR1 SNHLY, CDR2 FYNNEI. The trim removed 0 bases at V and 10 bases at J, leaving 7 bases unmatched. The CDR3 spans 16 residues. The CDR3 DNA reads TGTGCCAGCAGTGAAGCGCCGGGACAGGGGGCGTATACCATATATTTT. It specifies CASSEAPGQGAYTIYF.

This clonotype was seen repeatedly, ten times or more. The genes are TRBV13 and TRBJ2-5, with D tentatively TRBD1 or TRBD2 (5 bases each). The CDR3 totals 13 residues. The V and J ends lost 5 bases and 4 bases respectively, with 11 bases between them. CDR1 is PRHDT, CDR2 FYEKMQ, per germline (reference sequence). CDR3 DNA: TGTGCCAGCAGCGCCGGGACCTTAGAGACCCAGTACTTC. As protein: CASSAGTLETQYF.

This clonotype was detected a few times. The rearrangement links TRBV5-1 to TRBJ2-2; D is possibly TRBD1 (6 bases). Germline loops: CDR1 SGHRS, CDR2 YFSETQ. This CDR3 is 14 amino acids long. V dropped 5 bases and J dropped 2 bases, with 10 bases sitting between them. The CDR3 coding sequence is TGCGCCAGCAGTACAGGGATCAACACCGGGGAGCTGTTTTTT. Protein sequence: CASSTGINTGELFF.

This clonotype was counted many times. J is TRBJ2-7 and V is TRBV10-2; unclear D gene. The CDR3 runs to 11 residues. Germline-derived CDR1 and CDR2 are WSHSY and SAAADI. Between the trimmed V and J ends, which lost 6 bases and 2 bases, there was a span of 5 bases. CDR3 nucleotides: TGCGCCAGCAGCGGTGCCTACGAGCAGTACTTC. It encodes CASSGAYEQYF.

Ten or more counts support this clonotype. The rearrangement links TRBV20-1 to TRBJ2-7; D is possibly TRBD1 or TRBD2 (5 bases each). There are 15 residues in the CDR3. Germline V gene data show CDR1 as DFQATT and CDR2 as SNEGSKA (reference sequence). The V end was cut by 5 bases, the J end by 4 bases, with 21 bases between. CDR3 loop: CSAGHEGDPWYEQYF. CDR3 in DNA: TGCAGTGCTGGACATGAAGGGGACCCCTGGTACGAGCAGTACTTC.

This clonotype was counted at least ten times. The rearrangement uses TRBV16 and TRBJ2-7, with 8 bases matching TRBD1. This CDR3 has 15 residues. CDR1 KGHSY and CDR2 FQNENV come from the germline V gene. J was trimmed by 1 base and V by 3 bases; bases with no gene match: 5. The CDR3 coding sequence is TGTGCCAGCAGCCAGTTTACAGGGGGATCCTACGAGCAGTACTTC. Its protein product is CASSQFTGGSYEQYF.